Reported below is one T cell receptor beta chain. No antigen is known for it. Making the TCR beta cDNA relied on 5'RACE template switching with UMIs. TCRdb derives one entry per CDR3 protein from the 5' RACE reads, leaving out DNA. Reported are hundreds of thousands of distinct CDR3 sequences; the ten largest clones contain 6% to 8%. This entry is derived from a study of T cells expressing NK-cell markers. Study-wide points: In about six donors, dominant CD3+CD56+NKG2C+ clonotypes ranked among the top 10 CD8+ clonotypes. In several donors, these clonotypes also led the CD3+CD56-NKG2C+ fraction.

Sequencing input: blood T cells: a sorted CD56 or NKG2C T cell subset, CD4+ or CD8+ T cells, or bulk PBMC T cells (not recorded which). The source of this sequence is a woman aged 18-69 years in good health.

The CDR3 protein is CASSSSGFTSGNTIYF. The chain combines TRBV7-8 with TRBJ1-3; TCRdb's D gene call, TRBD1, goes unchecked for lack of DNA. The CDR3 extends over 16 amino acids. Per germline, CDR1 SGHVS and CDR2 FQNEAQ.